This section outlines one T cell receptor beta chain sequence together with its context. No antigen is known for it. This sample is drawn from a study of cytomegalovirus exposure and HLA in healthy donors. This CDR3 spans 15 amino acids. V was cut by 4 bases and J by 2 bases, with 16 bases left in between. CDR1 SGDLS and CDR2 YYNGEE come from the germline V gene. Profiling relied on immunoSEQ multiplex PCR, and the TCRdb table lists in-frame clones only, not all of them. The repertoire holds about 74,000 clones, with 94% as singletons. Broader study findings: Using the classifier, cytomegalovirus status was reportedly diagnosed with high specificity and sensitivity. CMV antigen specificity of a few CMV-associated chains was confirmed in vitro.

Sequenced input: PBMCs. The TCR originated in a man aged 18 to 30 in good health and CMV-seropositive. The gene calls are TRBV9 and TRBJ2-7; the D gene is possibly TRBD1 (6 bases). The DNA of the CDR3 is TGTGCCAGCAGCCCGAGGGGGACGGGAACCTACGAGCAGTACTTC. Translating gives CASSPRGTGTYEQYF.